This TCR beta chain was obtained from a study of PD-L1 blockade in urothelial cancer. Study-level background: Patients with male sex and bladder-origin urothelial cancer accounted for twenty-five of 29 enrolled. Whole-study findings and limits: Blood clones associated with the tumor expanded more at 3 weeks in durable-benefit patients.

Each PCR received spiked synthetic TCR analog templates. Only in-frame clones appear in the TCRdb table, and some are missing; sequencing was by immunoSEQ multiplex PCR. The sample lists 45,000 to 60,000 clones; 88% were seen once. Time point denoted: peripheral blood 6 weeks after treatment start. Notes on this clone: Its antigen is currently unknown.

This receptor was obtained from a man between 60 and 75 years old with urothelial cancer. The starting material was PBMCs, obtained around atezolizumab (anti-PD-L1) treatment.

Written as DNA, the CDR3 is TGTGCCAGCAGCGTAGAAGAGGGAGGGGAGCTGTTTTTT. It encodes CASSVEEGGELFF. The V and J genes are TRBV9 and TRBJ2-2; TRBD2 is a possible D gene (5 bases). Trimming pared 0 bases from V and 8 bases from J, leaving 8 bases between. The germline V gene encodes CDR1 SGDLS and CDR2 YYNGEE. This CDR3 is 13 amino acids long.